This T cell receptor (beta chain) is from a study of cytomegalovirus exposure and HLA in healthy donors. General observations from the study: Association of roughly 18,000 TCR beta sequences with HLA alleles was found at 0.05 false discovery rate in a later analysis.

For this clone: No antigen is known for it.

Germline V lookup: CDR1 LGHNA, CDR2 YSLEER. Trimming took 0 bases from V and 15 from J; bases not matched to a gene: 11. The CDR3 loop spans 15 amino acids. PCR involved 60 Vbeta and 13 Jbeta primers. The table came from immunoSEQ multiplex PCR; TCRdb's copy has only in-frame clones and leaves some out. The repertoire holds 150,000 to 200,000 clones, with 70% to 90% as singletons. The TCR comes from a man aged 18 to 30 in good health and CMV-seropositive. The sample was PBMCs. This chain uses TRBV4-3 with TRBJ2-1; 10 nucleotides line up with TRBD2. The CDR3 nucleotides read TGCGCCAGCAGCCAAGATCGAAATAGCGGGGGGAGACTGTTCTTC. Translation gives CASSQDRNSGGRLFF.